These 15 T cell receptor beta chains were all obtained from the same sample, sequenced in a study of tumor T cells in aggressive B-cell lymphoma. Sequencing used immunoSEQ multiplex PCR; TCRdb keeps in-frame clones, though not all of them. The data show a few thousand clones, with roughly 87% seen just once and more than 40% held by the top ten. Sequencing input: tumor tissue. Receptors originate from an adult with diffuse large B cell lymphoma.

The chain combines TRBV5-4 with TRBJ2-5; TRBD2 matches 12 bases. The CDR3 is 15 amino acids. The J segment lost 5 bases and the V segment lost 4 bases, leaving 6 bases of the junction unmatched. Germline CDR1 and CDR2: SGHNT and YYREEE (reference sequence). The CDR3, as DNA: TGTGCCAGCAGCAACTGGACTAGCGGGGTTGAGACCCAGTACTTC. It encodes CASSNWTSGVETQYF. Complete variable domain (other parts from reference TRBV5-4 and TRBJ2-5): ETGVTQSPTHLIKTRGQQVTLRCSSQSGHNTVSWYQQALGQGPQFIFQYYREEENGRGNFPPRFSGLQFPNYSSELNVNALELDDSALYLCASSNWTSGVETQYFGPGTRLLVL.

This clone is deemed large. The rearrangement uses TRBV6-5 and TRBJ2-1; TRBD1 is a possible D gene (5 bases). Trimming removed 5 bases from V and 5 bases from J, with 10 bases in between. Germline V CDR1 and CDR2: MNHEY, SVGAGI. CDR3 length: 13 amino acids. The CDR3 region has the DNA TGTGCCAGCAGTACCGGCAGGGACAATGAGCAGTTCTTC. Translation gives CASSTGRDNEQFF.

This chain uses TRBV15 with TRBJ2-5, with a possible D match to TRBD2 (6 bases). CDR1 is LNHNV, CDR2 YYDKDF, per germline (reference sequence). The CDR3 covers 15 residues. V was trimmed by 1 base and J by 4 bases, leaving 13 bases between them. The CDR3 nucleotides are TGTGCCACCAGCAGAGCCCGGGACTTTCTAGAGACCCAGTACTTC. This sequence encodes CATSRARDFLETQYF.

The chain recombines TRBV9 with TRBJ2-1, with D possibly being TRBD2 (5 bases). Per germline, CDR1 SGDLS and CDR2 YYNGEE. This CDR3 spans 15 amino acids. The ends were cut back, 0 bases at V and 0 bases at J, with 7 bases in the middle. The CDR3 region has the DNA TGTGCCAGCAGCGTAGGAGGGCCCTCCTACAATGAGCAGTTCTTC. Amino acid sequence: CASSVGGPSYNEQFF.

V usage is TRBV15 and J usage is TRBJ2-7; 7 bases map to TRBD1. V lost 5 bases and J lost 0; bases outside the gene matches: 10. CDR3 length: 16 amino acids. Germline V gives CDR1 LNHNV, CDR2 YYDKDF (reference sequence). The CDR3 nucleotides read TGTGCCACCAGCGGGTCCTCAGGGGGACCCTCCTACGAGCAGTACTTC. Translated: CATSGSSGGPSYEQYF.

The genes are TRBV5-1 and TRBJ2-1, with 11 bases aligning to TRBD2. There are 17 residues in the CDR3. The ends lost 4 bases at V and 4 bases at J; junction bases unmatched: 10. Looked up from germline, CDR1 is SGHRS and CDR2 is YFSETQ. This CDR3 is CASSGTSGSNMYNEQFF. CDR3 sequence (DNA): TGCGCCAGCAGCGGTACTAGCGGGAGTAATATGTACAATGAGCAGTTCTTC.

This clone is a singleton in its sample. The chain carries TRBV5-1 and TRBJ2-1; TRBD2 might be the D (6 bases). Germline CDR1 SGHRS, CDR2 YFSETQ. Trimming shortened V by 4 bases and J by 6 bases, and 20 bases separated the two germline ends. The CDR3 length is 16 residues. The CDR3 sequence is CASSPGGDGAGNEQFF. The CDR3 nucleotides read TGCGCCAGCAGCCCAGGTGGCGATGGAGCGGGCAATGAGCAGTTCTTC. The entire variable domain, with the rest obtained from reference TRBV5-1 and TRBJ2-1, is as follows: KAGVTQTPRYLIKTRGQQVTLSCSPISGHRSVSWYQQTPGQGLQFLFEYFSETQRNKGNFPGRFSGRQFSNSRSEMNVSTLELGDSALYLCASSPGGDGAGNEQFFGPGTRLTVL.

This clone has only a few counts. The chain is built from TRBV5-4 and TRBJ2-1, with 8 bases fitting TRBD1. The CDR3 loop spans 16 amino acids. J was trimmed by 1 base and V by 4 bases; bases with no gene match: 7. Germline V gives CDR1 SGHNT, CDR2 YYREEE (reference sequence). In DNA, the CDR3 is TGTGCCAGCAGCCCAGGACAGGGCCATTCCTACAATGAGCAGTTCTTC. Protein sequence: CASSPGQGHSYNEQFF.

This clone was detected only a few times. This chain uses TRBV28 with TRBJ2-7; 7 bases are a match to TRBD1. This CDR3 spans 14 amino acids. Germline CDR1 MDHEN, CDR2 SYDVKM. The ends lost 6 bases at V and 7 bases at J; junction bases unmatched: 12. CDR3 sequence reads: CASSQPTTGFEQYF. The CDR3 coding sequence is TGTGCCAGCAGCCAACCCACGACAGGGTTTGAGCAGTACTTC.

This chain joins TRBV27 and TRBJ2-2; the D is unclear. The CDR3 covers 15 residues. Trimming took 9 bases from V and 0 from J, leaving 14 bases between them. Germline V gene sequence: CDR1 MNHEY, CDR2 SMNVEV (reference sequence). In DNA form, the CDR3 reads TGTGCCAGGAGTCGAGCCCCCGCGAACACCGGGGAGCTGTTTTTT. Its translation is CARSRAPANTGELFF.

The chain has TRBV6-1 and TRBJ1-4, with no clear D. V lost 4 bases and J lost 0, with 9 bases in between. CDR1 is MNHNS and CDR2 is SASEGT in the germline V gene. The CDR3 runs 15 residues. In DNA form, the CDR3 reads TGTGCCAGCAGTGGGGAGGCTTCAACTAATGAAAAACTGTTTTTT. Translation gives CASSGEASTNEKLFF.

CDR3 DNA sequence: TGCGCCAGCAGTCGGGACAGGGGGGCATCCTACGAGCAGTACTTC. It translates to CASSRDRGASYEQYF. The chain recombines TRBV5-1 with TRBJ2-7, with TRBD1 matching 11 bases. The ends lost 5 bases at V and 1 base at J; junction bases unmatched: 5. The CDR3 length is 15 residues. Germline lookup yields CDR1 SGHRS and CDR2 YFSETQ.

V and J are TRBV11-2 and TRBJ1-4; D gene unclear. V lost 5 bases, J lost 2 bases, and 12 bases lay in between. The CDR3 contains 15 residues. Germline V lookup: CDR1 SGHAT, CDR2 FQNNGV. Written as DNA, the CDR3 is TGTGCCAGCAGCCACGGGGTAGGCACTAATGAAAAACTGTTTTTT. Its protein product is CASSHGVGTNEKLFF.

V is TRBV7-8 and J is TRBJ2-7; TRBD2 agrees at 10 bases. Losses at the gene ends were 9 bases for V and 7 bases for J; bases not matched to a gene: 12. The CDR3 has 14 residues. The germline CDR1 and CDR2 sequences are SGHVS and FQNEAQ. In DNA form, the CDR3 reads TGTGCCAGTTCCGTCCTAGCGGGGGTAGGAGAGCAGTACTTC. Protein product: CASSVLAGVGEQYF. Full variable domain (missing parts from reference TRBV7-8 and TRBJ2-7): GAGVSQSPRYKVAKRGQDVALRCDPISGHVSLFWYQQALGQGPEFLTYFQNEAQLDKSGLPSDRFFAERPEGSVSTLKIQRTQQEDSAVYLCASSVLAGVGEQYFGPGTRLTVT.

This clone was found a few times. The CDR3 sequence: CASSSSSGELFF. CDR3 in DNA: TGTGCCAGCAGCTCTAGCTCTGGGGAGCTGTTTTTT. The chain couples TRBV27 to TRBJ2-2; a weak D match, TRBD2 (5 bases). Germline-derived CDR1 and CDR2 are MNHEY and SMNVEV (reference sequence). The V end was cut by 6 bases, the J end by 8 bases, with 10 bases between. This CDR3 contains 12 residues.